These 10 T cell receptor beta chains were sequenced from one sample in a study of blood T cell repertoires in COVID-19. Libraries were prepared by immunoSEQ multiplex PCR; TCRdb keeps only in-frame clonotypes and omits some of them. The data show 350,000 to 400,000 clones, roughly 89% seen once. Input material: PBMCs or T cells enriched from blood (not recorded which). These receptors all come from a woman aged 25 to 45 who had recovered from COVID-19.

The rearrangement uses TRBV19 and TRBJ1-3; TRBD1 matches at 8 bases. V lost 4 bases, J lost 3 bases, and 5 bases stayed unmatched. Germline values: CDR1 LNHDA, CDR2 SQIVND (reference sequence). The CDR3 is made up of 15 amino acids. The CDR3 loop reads CASSSSGGLGNTIYF. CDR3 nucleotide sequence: TGTGCCAGTAGTAGCTCAGGGGGCCTTGGAAACACCATATATTTT.

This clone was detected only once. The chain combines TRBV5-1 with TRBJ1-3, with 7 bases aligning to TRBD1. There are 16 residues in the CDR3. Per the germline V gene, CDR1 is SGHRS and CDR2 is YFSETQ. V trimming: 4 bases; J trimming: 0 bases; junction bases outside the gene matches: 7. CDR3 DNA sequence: TGCGCCAGCAGCCCCACAGGGGTTGACTCTGGAAACACCATATATTTT. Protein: CASSPTGVDSGNTIYF.

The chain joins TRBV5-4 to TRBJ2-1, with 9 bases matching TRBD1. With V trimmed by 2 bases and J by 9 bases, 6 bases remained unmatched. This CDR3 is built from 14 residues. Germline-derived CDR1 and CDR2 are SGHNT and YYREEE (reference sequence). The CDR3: CASSFDRGISEQFF. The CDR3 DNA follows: TGTGCCAGCAGCTTTGACAGGGGGATCAGTGAGCAGTTCTTC. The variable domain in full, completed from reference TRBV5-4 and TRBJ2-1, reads ETGVTQSPTHLIKTRGQQVTLRCSSQSGHNTVSWYQQALGQGPQFIFQYYREEENGRGNFPPRFSGLQFPNYSSELNVNALELDDSALYLCASSFDRGISEQFFGPGTRLTVL.

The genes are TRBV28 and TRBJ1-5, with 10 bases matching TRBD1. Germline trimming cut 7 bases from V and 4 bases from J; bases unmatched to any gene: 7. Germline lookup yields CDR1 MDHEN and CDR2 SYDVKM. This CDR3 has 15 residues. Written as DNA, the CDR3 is TGTGCCAGCAACCGCGGGACAGGGGCAAATCAGCCCCAGCATTTT. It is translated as CASNRGTGANQPQHF.

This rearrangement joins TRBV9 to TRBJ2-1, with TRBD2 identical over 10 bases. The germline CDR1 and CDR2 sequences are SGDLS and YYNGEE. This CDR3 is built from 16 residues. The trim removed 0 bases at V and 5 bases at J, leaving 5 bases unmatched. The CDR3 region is CASSVGAGGLNNEQFF. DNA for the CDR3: TGTGCCAGCAGCGTAGGAGCGGGGGGGCTGAACAATGAGCAGTTCTTC.

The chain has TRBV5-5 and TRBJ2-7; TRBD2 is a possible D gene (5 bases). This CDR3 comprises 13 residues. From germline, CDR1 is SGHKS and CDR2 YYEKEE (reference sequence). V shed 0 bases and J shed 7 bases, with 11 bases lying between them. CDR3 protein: CASSLAWPGEQYF. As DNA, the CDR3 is TGTGCCAGCAGCTTGGCTTGGCCGGGGGAGCAGTACTTC.

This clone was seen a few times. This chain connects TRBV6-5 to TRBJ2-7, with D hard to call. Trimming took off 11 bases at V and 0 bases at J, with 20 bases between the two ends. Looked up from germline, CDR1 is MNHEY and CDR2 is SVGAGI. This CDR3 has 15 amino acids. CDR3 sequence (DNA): TGTGCCGCCCTCGGCCGAGCGAGGAGCTCCTACGAGCAGTACTTC. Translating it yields CAALGRARSSYEQYF.

In DNA, the CDR3 is TGTGCCAGCAGCAAAACTAGCGGACTTTACGAGCAGTACTTC. This gives the protein CASSKTSGLYEQYF. The rearrangement uses TRBV6-2 or TRBV6-3 and TRBJ2-7; 8 positions match TRBD2. The trim removed 6 bases at V and 4 bases at J, leaving 8 bases unmatched. CDR3 length: 14 amino acids. The germline V gene encodes CDR1 MNHEY and CDR2 SVGEGT.

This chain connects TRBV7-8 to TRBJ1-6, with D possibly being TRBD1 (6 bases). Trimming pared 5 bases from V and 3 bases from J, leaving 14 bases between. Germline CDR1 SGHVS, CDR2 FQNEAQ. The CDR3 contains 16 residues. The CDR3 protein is CASSHVVDSYNSPLHF. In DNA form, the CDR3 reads TGTGCCAGCAGCCATGTAGTGGACAGCTATAATTCACCCCTCCACTTT.

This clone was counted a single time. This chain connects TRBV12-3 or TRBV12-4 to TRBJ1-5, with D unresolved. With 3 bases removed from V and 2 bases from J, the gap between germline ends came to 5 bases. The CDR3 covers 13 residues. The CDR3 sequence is CASSLAGNQPQHF. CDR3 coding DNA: TGTGCCAGCAGTTTGGCGGGCAATCAGCCCCAGCATTTT.